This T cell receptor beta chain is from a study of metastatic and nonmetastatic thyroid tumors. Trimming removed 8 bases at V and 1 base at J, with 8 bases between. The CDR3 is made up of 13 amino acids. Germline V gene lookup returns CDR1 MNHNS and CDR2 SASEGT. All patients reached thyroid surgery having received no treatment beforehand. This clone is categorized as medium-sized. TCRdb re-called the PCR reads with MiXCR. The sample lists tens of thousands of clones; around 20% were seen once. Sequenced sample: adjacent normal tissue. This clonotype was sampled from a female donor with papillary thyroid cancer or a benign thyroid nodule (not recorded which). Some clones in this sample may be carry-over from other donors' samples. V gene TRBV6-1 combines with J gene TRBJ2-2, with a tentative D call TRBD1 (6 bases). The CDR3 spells CASQGQNTGELFF. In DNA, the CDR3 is TGTGCCAGCCAGGGACAGAACACCGGGGAGCTGTTTTTT.